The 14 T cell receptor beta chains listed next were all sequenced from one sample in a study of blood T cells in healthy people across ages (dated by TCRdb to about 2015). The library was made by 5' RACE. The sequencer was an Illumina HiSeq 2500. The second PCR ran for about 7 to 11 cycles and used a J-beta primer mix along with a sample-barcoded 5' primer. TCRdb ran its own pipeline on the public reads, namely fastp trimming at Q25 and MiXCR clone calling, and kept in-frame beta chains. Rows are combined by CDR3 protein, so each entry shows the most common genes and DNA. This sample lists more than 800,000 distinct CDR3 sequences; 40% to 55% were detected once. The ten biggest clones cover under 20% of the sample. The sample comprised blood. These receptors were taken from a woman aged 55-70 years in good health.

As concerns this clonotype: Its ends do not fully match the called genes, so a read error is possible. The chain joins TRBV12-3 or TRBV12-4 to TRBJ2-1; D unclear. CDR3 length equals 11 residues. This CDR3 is CAGSITNEQFF. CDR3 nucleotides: TGTGCCGGCAGTATTACCAATGAGCAGTTCTTC.

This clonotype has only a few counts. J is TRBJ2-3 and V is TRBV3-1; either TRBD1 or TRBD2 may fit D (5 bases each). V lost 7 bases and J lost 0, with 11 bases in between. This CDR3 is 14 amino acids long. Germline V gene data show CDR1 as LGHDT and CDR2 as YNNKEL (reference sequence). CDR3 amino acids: CASNHGASTDTQYF. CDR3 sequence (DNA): TGTGCCAGCAATCACGGGGCGAGCACAGATACGCAGTATTTT.

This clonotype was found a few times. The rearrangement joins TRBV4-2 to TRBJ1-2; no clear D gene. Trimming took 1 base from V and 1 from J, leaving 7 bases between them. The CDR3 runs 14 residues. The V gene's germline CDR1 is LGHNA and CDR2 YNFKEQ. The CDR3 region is CASSQGEDNYGYTF. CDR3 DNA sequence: TGTGCCAGCAGCCAAGGAGAGGATAACTATGGCTACACCTTC.

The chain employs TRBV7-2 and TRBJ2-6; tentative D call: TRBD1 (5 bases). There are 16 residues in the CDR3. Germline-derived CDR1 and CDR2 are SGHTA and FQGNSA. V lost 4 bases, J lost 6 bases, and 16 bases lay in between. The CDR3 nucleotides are TGTGCCAGCAGCTCCCGGACAAGGGCCTTGGCCAACGTCCTGACTTTC. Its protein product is CASSSRTRALANVLTF.

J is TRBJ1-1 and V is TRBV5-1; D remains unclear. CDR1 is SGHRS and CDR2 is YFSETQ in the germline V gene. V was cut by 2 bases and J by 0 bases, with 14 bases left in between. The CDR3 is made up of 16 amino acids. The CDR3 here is CASSFHRPTMNTEAFF. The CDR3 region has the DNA TGCGCCAGCAGCTTCCATAGACCGACAATGAACACTGAAGCTTTCTTT.

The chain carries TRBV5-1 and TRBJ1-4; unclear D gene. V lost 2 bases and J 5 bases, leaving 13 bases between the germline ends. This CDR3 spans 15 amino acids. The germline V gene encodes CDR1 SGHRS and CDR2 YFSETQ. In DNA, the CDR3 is TGCGCCAGCAGCTTCTCCGGCAAGAAGAATGAAAAACTGTTTTTT. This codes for CASSFSGKKNEKLFF.

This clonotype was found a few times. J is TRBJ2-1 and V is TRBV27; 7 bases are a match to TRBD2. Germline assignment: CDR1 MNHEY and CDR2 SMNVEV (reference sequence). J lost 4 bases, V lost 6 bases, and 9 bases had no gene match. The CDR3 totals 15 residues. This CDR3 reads CASRLSGRLYNEQFF. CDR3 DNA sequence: TGTGCCAGCAGGCTTAGCGGGCGCCTATACAATGAGCAGTTCTTC.

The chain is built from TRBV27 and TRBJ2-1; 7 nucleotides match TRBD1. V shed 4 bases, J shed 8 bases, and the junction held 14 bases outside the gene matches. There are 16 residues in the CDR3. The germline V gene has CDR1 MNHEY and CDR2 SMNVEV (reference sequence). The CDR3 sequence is CASSSPGQPERDEQFF. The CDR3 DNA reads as TGTGCCAGCAGTTCGCCGGGACAGCCAGAAAGGGATGAGCAGTTCTTC.

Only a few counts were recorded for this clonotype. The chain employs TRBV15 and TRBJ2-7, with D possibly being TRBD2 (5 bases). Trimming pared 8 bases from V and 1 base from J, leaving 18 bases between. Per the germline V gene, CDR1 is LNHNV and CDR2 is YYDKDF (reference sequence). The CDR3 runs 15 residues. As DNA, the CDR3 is TGTGCCACCCGCGCCCGGGATGGAAGTTCCTACGAGCAGTACTTC. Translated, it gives CATRARDGSSYEQYF.

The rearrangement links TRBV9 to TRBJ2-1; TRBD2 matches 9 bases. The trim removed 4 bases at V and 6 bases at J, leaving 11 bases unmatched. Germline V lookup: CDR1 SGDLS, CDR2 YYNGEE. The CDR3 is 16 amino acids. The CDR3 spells CASSTDLAGEGNEQFF. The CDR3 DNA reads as TGTGCCAGCAGCACAGACTTAGCGGGAGAGGGCAATGAGCAGTTCTTC. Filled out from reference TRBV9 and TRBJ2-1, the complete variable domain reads DSGVTQTPKHLITATGQRVTLRCSPRSGDLSVYWYQQSLDQGLQFLIQYYNGEERAKGNILERFSAQQFPDLHSELNLSSLELGDSALYFCASSTDLAGEGNEQFFGPGTRLTVL.

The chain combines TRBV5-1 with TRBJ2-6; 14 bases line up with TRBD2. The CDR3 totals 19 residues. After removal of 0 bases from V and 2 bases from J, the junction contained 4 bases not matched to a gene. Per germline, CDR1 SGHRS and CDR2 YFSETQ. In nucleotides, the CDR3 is TGCGCCAGCAGCTTGGGAGGACTAGCGGGAGGCCCTGGGGCCAACGTCCTGACTTTC. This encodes CASSLGGLAGGPGANVLTF. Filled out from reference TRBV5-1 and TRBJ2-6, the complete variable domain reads KAGVTQTPRYLIKTRGQQVTLSCSPISGHRSVSWYQQTPGQGLQFLFEYFSETQRNKGNFPGRFSGRQFSNSRSEMNVSTLELGDSALYLCASSLGGLAGGPGANVLTFGAGSRLTVL.

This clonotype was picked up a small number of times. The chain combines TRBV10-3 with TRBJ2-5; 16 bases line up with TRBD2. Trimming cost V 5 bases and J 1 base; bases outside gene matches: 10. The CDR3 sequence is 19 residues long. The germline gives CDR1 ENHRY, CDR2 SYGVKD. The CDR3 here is CAISPGTSGRAGLQETQYF. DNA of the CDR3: TGTGCCATCAGTCCCGGGACTAGCGGGAGGGCTGGTCTCCAAGAGACCCAGTACTTC.

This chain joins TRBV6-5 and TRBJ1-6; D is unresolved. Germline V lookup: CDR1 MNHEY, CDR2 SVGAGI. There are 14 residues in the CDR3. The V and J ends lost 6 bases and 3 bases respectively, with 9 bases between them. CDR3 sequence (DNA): TGTGCCAGCAGCGGGCAGGACTATAATTCACCCCTCCACTTT. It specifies CASSGQDYNSPLHF.

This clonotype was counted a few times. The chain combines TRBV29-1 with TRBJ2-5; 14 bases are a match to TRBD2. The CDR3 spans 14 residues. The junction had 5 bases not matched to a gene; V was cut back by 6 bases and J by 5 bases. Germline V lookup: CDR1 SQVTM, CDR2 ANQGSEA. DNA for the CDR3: TGCAGCGTACCGACTAGCGGGAGGGTCGAGACCCAGTACTTC. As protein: CSVPTSGRVETQYF.